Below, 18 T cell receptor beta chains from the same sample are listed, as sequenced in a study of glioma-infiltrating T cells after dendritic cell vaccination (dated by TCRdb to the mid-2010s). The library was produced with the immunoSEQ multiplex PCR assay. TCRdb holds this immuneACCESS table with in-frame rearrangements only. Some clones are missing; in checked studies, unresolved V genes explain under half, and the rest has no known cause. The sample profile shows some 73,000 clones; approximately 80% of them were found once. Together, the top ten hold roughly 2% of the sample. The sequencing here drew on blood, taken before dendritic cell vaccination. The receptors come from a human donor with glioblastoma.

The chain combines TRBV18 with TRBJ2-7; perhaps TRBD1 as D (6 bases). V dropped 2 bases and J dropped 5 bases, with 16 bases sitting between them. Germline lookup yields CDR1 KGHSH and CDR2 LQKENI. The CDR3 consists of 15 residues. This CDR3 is CASSPTKQGNHEQYV. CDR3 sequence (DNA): TGTGCCAGCTCACCAACCAAGCAGGGGAATCACGAGCAGTACGTC.

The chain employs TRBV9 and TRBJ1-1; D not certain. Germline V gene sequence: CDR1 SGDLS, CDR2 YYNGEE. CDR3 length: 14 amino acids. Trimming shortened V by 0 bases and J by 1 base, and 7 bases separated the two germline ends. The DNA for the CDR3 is TGTGCCAGCAGCGTAGTGGCGGCGAACACTGAAGCTTTCTTT. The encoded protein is CASSVVAANTEAFF.

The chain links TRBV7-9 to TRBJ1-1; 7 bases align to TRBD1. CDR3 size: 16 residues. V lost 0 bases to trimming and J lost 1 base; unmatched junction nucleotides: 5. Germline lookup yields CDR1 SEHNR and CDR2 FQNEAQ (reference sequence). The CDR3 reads CASSLASGTENTEAFF. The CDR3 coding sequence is TGTGCCAGCAGCTTAGCCTCCGGGACAGAGAACACTGAAGCTTTCTTT.

The CDR3 sequence is CASGRDSGNTIYF. For the CDR3, the DNA is TGTGCCAGCGGACGGGACTCTGGAAACACCATATATTTT. V is TRBV27 and J is TRBJ1-3; D ambiguous. Germline V CDR1 and CDR2: MNHEY, SMNVEV (reference sequence). V was trimmed by 8 bases and J by 0 bases, leaving 8 bases between them. The CDR3 consists of 13 residues.

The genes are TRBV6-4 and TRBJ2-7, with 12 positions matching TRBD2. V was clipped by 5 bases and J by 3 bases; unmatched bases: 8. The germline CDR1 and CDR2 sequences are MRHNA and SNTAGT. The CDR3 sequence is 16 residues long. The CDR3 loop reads CASSFRLAGDGYEQYF. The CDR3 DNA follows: TGTGCCAGCAGTTTCCGACTAGCGGGGGACGGCTACGAGCAGTACTTC.

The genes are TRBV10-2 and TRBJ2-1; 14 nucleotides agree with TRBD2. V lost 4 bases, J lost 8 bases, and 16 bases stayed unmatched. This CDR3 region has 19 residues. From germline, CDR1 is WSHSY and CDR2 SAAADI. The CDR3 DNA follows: TGCGCCAGCAGTGTAGGACGGACTAGCGGGAGGACCATTAGACATGAGCAGTTCTTC. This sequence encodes CASSVGRTSGRTIRHEQFF.

The CDR3 sequence is CASSPQGDTEAFF. In nucleotides, the CDR3 is TGTGCCAGCAGCCCACAGGGGGACACTGAAGCTTTCTTT. The rearrangement uses TRBV7-3 and TRBJ1-1; 8 bases map to TRBD1. Germline assignment: CDR1 SGHTA and CDR2 FQGTGA. The V segment lost 5 bases and the J segment 3 bases; nucleotides outside the gene matches: 2. CDR3 size: 13 residues.

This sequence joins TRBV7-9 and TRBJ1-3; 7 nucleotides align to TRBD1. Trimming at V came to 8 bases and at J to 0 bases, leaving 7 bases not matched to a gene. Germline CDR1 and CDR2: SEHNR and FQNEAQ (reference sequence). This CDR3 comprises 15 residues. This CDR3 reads CASPGGSSSGNTIYF. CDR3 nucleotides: TGTGCCAGCCCAGGGGGGTCAAGCTCTGGAAACACCATATATTTT.

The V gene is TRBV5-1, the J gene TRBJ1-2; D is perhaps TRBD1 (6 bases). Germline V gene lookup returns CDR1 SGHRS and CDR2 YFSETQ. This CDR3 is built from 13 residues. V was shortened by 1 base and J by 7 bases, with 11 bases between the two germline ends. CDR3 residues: CASSLTGTIGYTF. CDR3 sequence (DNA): TGCGCCAGCAGCTTGACAGGGACAATTGGCTACACCTTC. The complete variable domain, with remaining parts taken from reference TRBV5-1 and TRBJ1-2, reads KAGVTQTPRYLIKTRGQQVTLSCSPISGHRSVSWYQQTPGQGLQFLFEYFSETQRNKGNFPGRFSGRQFSNSRSEMNVSTLELGDSALYLCASSLTGTIGYTFGSGTRLTVV.

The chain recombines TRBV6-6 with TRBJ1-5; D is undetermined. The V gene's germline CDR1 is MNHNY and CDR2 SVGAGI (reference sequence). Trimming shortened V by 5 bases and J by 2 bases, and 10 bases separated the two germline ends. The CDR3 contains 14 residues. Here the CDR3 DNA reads TGTGCCAGCAGTGAGGCTGTTCGCAATCAGCCCCAGCATTTT. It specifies CASSEAVRNQPQHF.

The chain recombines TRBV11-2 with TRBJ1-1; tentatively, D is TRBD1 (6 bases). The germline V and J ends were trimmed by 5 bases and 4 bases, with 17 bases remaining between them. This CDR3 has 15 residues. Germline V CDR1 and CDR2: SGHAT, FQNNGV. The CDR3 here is CASSPRTGSSTEAFF. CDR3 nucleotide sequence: TGTGCCAGCAGCCCACGCACAGGGTCTAGCACTGAAGCTTTCTTT.

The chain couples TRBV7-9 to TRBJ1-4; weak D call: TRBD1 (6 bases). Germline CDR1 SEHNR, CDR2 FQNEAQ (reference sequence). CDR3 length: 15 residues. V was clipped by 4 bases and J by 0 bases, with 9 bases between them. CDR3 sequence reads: CASSSAGATNEKLFF. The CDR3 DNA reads TGTGCCAGCAGCTCGGCAGGGGCAACTAATGAAAAACTGTTTTTT.

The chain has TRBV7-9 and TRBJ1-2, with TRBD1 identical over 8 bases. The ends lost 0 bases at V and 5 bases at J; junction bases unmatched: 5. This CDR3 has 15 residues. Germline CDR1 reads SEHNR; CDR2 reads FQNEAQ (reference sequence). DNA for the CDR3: TGTGCCAGCAGCTTAGCACAGGGGGGCATATATGGCTACACCTTC. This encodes CASSLAQGGIYGYTF. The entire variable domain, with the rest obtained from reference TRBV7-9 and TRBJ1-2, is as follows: DTGVSQNPRHKITKRGQNVTFRCDPISEHNRLYWYRQTLGQGPEFLTYFQNEAQLEKSRLLSDRFSAERPKGSFSTLEIQRTEQGDSAMYLCASSLAQGGIYGYTFGSGTRLTVV.

CDR3 loop: CASSPPGVVVGELFF. As DNA, the CDR3 is TGTGCCAGTAGTCCCCCCGGGGTTGTCGTAGGGGAGCTGTTTTTT. The gene calls are TRBV19 and TRBJ2-2; a weak D match, TRBD2 (5 bases). Deletions cut 5 bases from V and 8 bases from J, with 18 bases between. Germline assignment: CDR1 LNHDA and CDR2 SQIVND (reference sequence). The length of the CDR3 is 15 residues.

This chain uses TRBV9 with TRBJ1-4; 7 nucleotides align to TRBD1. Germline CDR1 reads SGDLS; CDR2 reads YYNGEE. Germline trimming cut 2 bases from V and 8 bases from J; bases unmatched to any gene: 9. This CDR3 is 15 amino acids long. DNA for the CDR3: TGTGCCAGCAGCGTTGGAGGGGACAGAAAAGAAAAACTGTTTTTT. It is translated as CASSVGGDRKEKLFF.

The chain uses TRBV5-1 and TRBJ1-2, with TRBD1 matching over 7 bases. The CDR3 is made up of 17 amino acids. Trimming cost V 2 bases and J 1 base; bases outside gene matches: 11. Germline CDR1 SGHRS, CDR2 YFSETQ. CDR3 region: CASSFGTATNHNYGYTF. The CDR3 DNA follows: TGCGCCAGCAGCTTCGGGACAGCGACCAACCATAACTATGGCTACACCTTC.

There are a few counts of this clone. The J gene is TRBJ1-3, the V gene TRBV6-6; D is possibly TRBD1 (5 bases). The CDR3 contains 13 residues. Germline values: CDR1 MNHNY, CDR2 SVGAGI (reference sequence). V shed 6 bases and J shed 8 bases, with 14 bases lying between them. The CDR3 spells CASRPGGGDTIYF. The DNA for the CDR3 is TGTGCCAGCAGGCCGGGGGGTGGGGACACCATATATTTT.

CDR3 protein: CASSELTGGRGEKLFF. CDR3 nucleotide sequence: TGTGCCAGCAGTGAATTGACAGGGGGCCGAGGCGAAAAACTGTTTTTT. This chain links TRBV6-1 with TRBJ1-4; the match to TRBD1 covers 10 bases. V shed 2 bases and J 8 bases; nucleotides not matched to a gene: 8. Germline V lookup: CDR1 MNHNS, CDR2 SASEGT. CDR3 size: 16 residues.